Described below is a single T cell receptor (beta chain) sequence and its context. No antigen is known for it. Per-base quality was not reported, and no clone a single base away is much larger than it. The sample originates from a study of T cells after somatic rescue of genetic block (dated by TCRdb to the early 2020s). Looking at the study overall: The study assessed how robust, over the long term, a T-cell system was when the system had developed through somatic rescue of a genetic block in T-cell development.

The library was produced with the immunoSEQ multiplex PCR assay. In its TCRdb copy, this immuneACCESS table keeps in-frame sequences only and misses some clones. Where compared with another copy, unresolved V genes explain less than half of these, and the others have no known cause. For this sample the table gives more than 65,000 clones, of which under 95% were detected only once. The biggest ten clones account for approximately 3% of the sample. Taken from the germline V gene, the CDR1 and CDR2 loops are SQVTM and ANQGSEA. V is pared back by 4 bases and J by 3 bases, with 9 bases lying between the germline termini. The CDR3 covers 12 residues, taking in both the cysteine and the phenylalanine. Left in the record is the CDR3 DNA by itself, 36 bases read in frame from the first base.

The sequence is built from TRBV29-1 and TRBJ2-5; no confident D gene assignment can be made. Specimen: peripheral blood mononuclear cells (PBMCs). The TCR comes from a man aged 30 to 39. DNA sequence: TGCAGCGTTGCACCCCGGGAAGAGACCCAGTACTTC. Protein translation: CSVAPREETQYF.